This T cell receptor beta chain derives from a study of T cells in Graves' hyperthyroidism and ophthalmopathy. Findings of the study overall: The authors' 13 V-J model separated ophthalmopathy from stable hyperthyroidism.

TCR beta CDR3 regions were amplified from RNA transcripts. The primer set for the first-round RT-PCR of the TCR CDR3 was HTBI. MiXCR was run by TCRdb on the multiplex PCR reads, yielding one entry per CDR3 protein. Of roughly 500,000 distinct CDR3 sequences listed, 46% are singletons. The V and J ends lost 9 bases and 5 bases, in that order; junction bases with no gene match: 7. Germline loops: CDR1 SGHTA, CDR2 FQGTGA. This CDR3 spans 13 amino acids. This clonotype was recorded many times. Antigen specificity is unknown. The genes are TRBV7-3 and TRBJ2-5, with 9 bases matching TRBD1. Sequencing used peripheral blood or thyroid tissue (not recorded which). This receptor was taken from an adult woman with Graves' disease, either hyperthyroidism or ophthalmopathy (not recorded which). The CDR3 region is CASGTGSAETQYF. The CDR3, as DNA: TGTGCCAGTGGGACAGGGAGCGCGGAGACCCAGTACTTC. Together with reference TRBV7-3 and TRBJ2-5, the CDR3 gives the full variable domain: GAGVSQTPSNKVTEKGKYVELRCDPISGHTALYWYRQSLGQGPEFLIYFQGTGAADDSGLPNDRFFAVRPEGSVSTLKIQRTERGDSAVYLCASGTGSAETQYFGPGTRLLVL.